Presented here are 25 T cell receptor beta chains from one specimen sequenced in a study of blood T cell repertoires in COVID-19. Sequencing used immunoSEQ multiplex PCR; TCRdb keeps in-frame clones, though not all of them. The sample contains 55,000 to 75,000 clones, less than 85% of which appear only once. Input material: peripheral blood. The receptors were gathered from an elderly man with active COVID-19.

The genes are TRBV6-5 and TRBJ1-1; TRBD1 aligns across 11 bases. V shed 2 bases and J 5 bases; nucleotides not matched to a gene: 4. Germline V gene lookup returns CDR1 MNHEY and CDR2 SVGAGI. The CDR3 spans 15 residues. CDR3: CASSYRGTGGTEAFF. The CDR3 DNA follows: TGTGCCAGCAGTTACCGAGGGACAGGGGGGACTGAAGCTTTCTTT.

This chain uses TRBV7-2 with TRBJ1-5, with 10 bases lining up with TRBD1. Germline assignment: CDR1 SGHTA and CDR2 FQGNSA. V was pared by 5 bases and J by 5 bases, with 6 bases of the junction left unmatched. This CDR3 contains 15 residues. The CDR3 region is CASSPEGQGYQPQHF. The CDR3 region has the DNA TGTGCCAGCAGCCCTGAGGGACAGGGGTATCAGCCCCAGCATTTT.

The V gene is TRBV7-9, the J gene TRBJ2-5, with D possibly matching TRBD1 (6 bases). The CDR3 consists of 14 residues. Deletions cut 0 bases from V and 6 bases from J, with 11 bases between. Germline CDR1 reads SEHNR; CDR2 reads FQNEAQ (reference sequence). Here the CDR3 DNA reads TGTGCCAGCAGCTTAGCGCTGGGGGCCCAGACCCAGTACTTC. This encodes CASSLALGAQTQYF.

The V call is TRBV15, the J call TRBJ2-3; D perhaps matches TRBD2 (5 bases). The CDR3 loop spans 16 amino acids. Trimming pared 0 bases from V and 2 bases from J, leaving 12 bases between. The germline CDR1 and CDR2 sequences are LNHNV and YYDKDF (reference sequence). CDR3 bases: TGTGCCACCAGCAGAGATACGAGGGCCTCCACAGATACGCAGTATTTT. It encodes CATSRDTRASTDTQYF.

In DNA form, the CDR3 reads TGTGCCAGCAGCTCGACCGGGACAGCCTCTAATCCCCTCCACTTT. This sequence encodes CASSSTGTASNPLHF. The chain employs TRBV7-2 and TRBJ1-6; 7 bases align to TRBD1. The V and J ends lost 4 bases and 13 bases, in that order; junction bases with no gene match: 13. Germline assignment: CDR1 SGHTA and CDR2 FQGNSA. The CDR3 has 15 residues.

This clone was counted between two and nine times. For the CDR3, the DNA is TGCGCCAGCAGCCAAGGGACAAACTCTGGAAACACCATATATTTT. Translated, it gives CASSQGTNSGNTIYF. The V call is TRBV4-3, the J call TRBJ1-3, with D possibly being TRBD1 (5 bases). This CDR3 region has 15 residues. V was shortened by 1 base and J by 0 bases, with 7 bases between the two germline ends. Germline CDR1 and CDR2: LGHNA and YSLEER.

The gene calls are TRBV2 and TRBJ2-7; D perhaps matches TRBD2 (5 bases). Germline V gives CDR1 SNHLY, CDR2 FYNNEI. Trimming cost V 8 bases and J 4 bases, with 12 bases left between them. The CDR3 is 12 residues long. The CDR3 region has the DNA TGTGCCAGCGGGCGGGTGGGTTACGAGCAGTACTTC. Translating gives CASGRVGYEQYF.

This clone has more than one count but fewer than ten. The chain couples TRBV5-1 to TRBJ2-7, with D unresolved. The CDR3 is 13 residues long. Trimming stripped 4 bases from V and 4 bases from J, with 12 bases between. In germline, CDR1 is SGHRS, CDR2 YFSETQ. The CDR3 DNA sequence: TGCGCCAGCAGCCGCAGTCCGTCTTACGAGCAGTACTTC. It encodes CASSRSPSYEQYF.

V is TRBV28 and J is TRBJ2-7; D not resolved. CDR1 and CDR2 (germline): MDHEN, SYDVKM. V gave up 7 bases and J gave up 3 bases, with 13 bases separating them. The CDR3 totals 13 residues. CDR3 amino acids: CASTIAQDYEQYF. The CDR3 nucleotides read TGTGCCAGCACCATCGCCCAGGACTACGAGCAGTACTTC.

The chain is built from TRBV28 and TRBJ2-3, with TRBD2 matching over 9 bases. The length of the CDR3 is 16 residues. V shed 5 bases, J shed 3 bases, and the junction held 9 bases outside the gene matches. Germline lookup yields CDR1 MDHEN and CDR2 SYDVKM. In DNA, the CDR3 is TGTGCCAGCAGTGGTGCTCTAGCGGGACAAACAGATACGCAGTATTTT. This translates into CASSGALAGQTDTQYF. Filled out from reference TRBV28 and TRBJ2-3, the complete variable domain reads DVKVTQSSRYLVKRTGEKVFLECVQDMDHENMFWYRQDPGLGLRLIYFSYDVKMKEKGDIPEGYSVSREKKERFSLILESASTNQTSMYLCASSGALAGQTDTQYFGPGTRLTVL.

This chain uses TRBV3-1 (or the pseudogene TRBV3-2) with TRBJ1-6, with D perhaps TRBD1 (5 bases). CDR3 size: 15 residues. The germline V and J ends were trimmed by 4 bases and 2 bases, with 9 bases remaining between them. Germline values: CDR1 LGHDT, CDR2 YNNKEL (reference sequence). CDR3 nucleotide sequence: TGTGCCAGCAGCCGGGGGGGGGCCTATAATTCACCCCTCCACTTT. Its protein is CASSRGGAYNSPLHF.

The chain recombines TRBV5-4 with TRBJ1-3; 9 bases match TRBD1. V shed 3 bases and J 0 bases; nucleotides not matched to a gene: 10. The germline V gene encodes CDR1 SGHNT and CDR2 YYREEE (reference sequence). This CDR3 has 18 residues. The CDR3 is CASSSPGQGLISGNTIYF. The DNA for the CDR3 is TGTGCCAGCAGCTCCCCGGGACAGGGTTTAATCTCTGGAAACACCATATATTTT. The full variable domain, its missing parts supplied by reference TRBV5-4 and TRBJ1-3, is ETGVTQSPTHLIKTRGQQVTLRCSSQSGHNTVSWYQQALGQGPQFIFQYYREEENGRGNFPPRFSGLQFPNYSSELNVNALELDDSALYLCASSSPGQGLISGNTIYFGEGSWLTVV.

The chain combines TRBV19 with TRBJ1-4; TRBD1 matches 9 bases. Losses at the gene ends were 7 bases for V and 10 bases for J; bases not matched to a gene: 16. This CDR3 comprises 16 residues. Per germline, CDR1 LNHDA and CDR2 SQIVND (reference sequence). CDR3 loop: CASTHTTGQGPGKLFF. CDR3 bases: TGTGCCAGTACCCATACTACAGGACAGGGGCCCGGAAAACTGTTTTTT. The entire variable domain, with the rest obtained from reference TRBV19 and TRBJ1-4, is as follows: DGGITQSPKYLFRKEGQNVTLSCEQNLNHDAMYWYRQDPGQGLRLIYYSQIVNDFQKGDIAEGYSVSREKKESFPLTVTSAQKNPTAFYLCASTHTTGQGPGKLFFGSGTQLSVL.

The rearrangement links TRBV5-1 to TRBJ2-3; possibly TRBD1 for D (5 bases). Germline assignment: CDR1 SGHRS and CDR2 YFSETQ. This CDR3 has 17 amino acids. V was trimmed by 0 bases and J by 2 bases, leaving 16 bases between them. CDR3 region: CASSLEGGASYTDTQYF. The CDR3 coding sequence is TGCGCCAGCAGCTTGGAAGGTGGGGCGTCGTACACAGATACGCAGTATTTT.

J is TRBJ1-2 and V is TRBV15; TRBD1 aligns across 9 bases. The trim removed 4 bases at V and 6 bases at J, leaving 9 bases unmatched. Per germline, CDR1 LNHNV and CDR2 YYDKDF (reference sequence). The CDR3 is 15 amino acids. CDR3 coding DNA: TGTGCCACCAGCAACCTCTTACAGGGGGCAAATGGCTACACCTTC. Protein: CATSNLLQGANGYTF. Combining the CDR3 with reference TRBV15 and TRBJ1-2 gives the whole variable domain DAMVIQNPRYQVTQFGKPVTLSCSQTLNHNVMYWYQQKSSQAPKLLFHYYDKDFNNEADTPDNFQSRRPNTSFCFLDIRSPGLGDTAMYLCATSNLLQGANGYTFGSGTRLTVV.

The chain uses TRBV6-2 or TRBV6-3 and TRBJ2-3; 9 positions agree with TRBD2. There are 19 residues in the CDR3. The V segment lost 2 bases and the J segment 3 bases; nucleotides outside the gene matches: 15. The germline gives CDR1 MNHEY, CDR2 SVGEGT. The CDR3 loop reads CASSYRAGGPSAQTDTQYF. CDR3 bases: TGTGCCAGCAGTTACAGGGCGGGAGGGCCGTCGGCCCAAACAGATACGCAGTATTTT.

This chain connects TRBV9 to TRBJ2-1; 7 bases match TRBD2. The CDR3 is made up of 16 amino acids. CDR1 is SGDLS and CDR2 is YYNGEE in the germline V gene. V shed 0 bases and J 0 bases; nucleotides not matched to a gene: 3. The CDR3 bases are TGTGCCAGCAGCGTAGCGGGGGGACGCTCCTACAATGAGCAGTTCTTC. It yields the protein CASSVAGGRSYNEQFF.

The CDR3 sequence: CASSPTVPGEGGYTF. The CDR3 DNA follows: TGTGCCAGCAGCCCTACGGTTCCCGGGGAGGGCGGCTACACCTTC. The chain recombines TRBV14 with TRBJ1-2; D call uncertain. The V gene lost 4 bases and the J gene lost 8 bases, with 20 bases spanning the gap. CDR1 is SGHDN, CDR2 FVKESK, per germline. The CDR3 is made up of 15 amino acids.

This rearrangement joins TRBV18 to TRBJ1-4; D unresolved. Germline V gene sequence: CDR1 KGHSH, CDR2 LQKENI. Deletions cut 10 bases from V and 5 bases from J, with 14 bases between. CDR3 length: 13 amino acids. The CDR3 coding sequence is TGTGCCACCATGGGCGGGAGAAATGAAAAACTGTTTTTT. This translates into CATMGGRNEKLFF.

Here the CDR3 DNA reads TGCAGTGCTAGTCACTCACAGGGGGCGAATTCACCCCTCCACTTT. The encoded protein is CSASHSQGANSPLHF. The chain employs TRBV20-1 and TRBJ1-6; 9 bases map to TRBD1. Germline V CDR1 and CDR2: DFQATT, SNEGSKA (reference sequence). The CDR3 loop spans 15 amino acids. V shed 3 bases, J shed 7 bases, and the junction held 7 bases outside the gene matches.

V gene TRBV11-1 combines with J gene TRBJ2-5; 7 nucleotides align to TRBD2. The CDR3 consists of 16 residues. Germline V gene sequence: CDR1 SGHAT, CDR2 FQDESV (reference sequence). Trimming removed 3 bases from V and 5 bases from J; junction bases left unmatched: 12. CDR3 loop: CASSFGGGQVIETQYF. The CDR3 nucleotides are TGTGCCAGCAGCTTCGGCGGGGGTCAAGTGATCGAGACCCAGTACTTC.

This clone was observed a single time. This rearrangement joins TRBV4-3 to TRBJ1-6; 10 nucleotides align to TRBD1. With V trimmed by 5 bases and J by 8 bases, 12 bases remained unmatched. CDR1 is LGHNA and CDR2 is YSLEER in the germline V gene. The CDR3 has 17 residues. The chain's CDR3 is CASSSTPPGQGDSPLHF. The CDR3 nucleotides are TGCGCCAGCAGCTCGACTCCGCCCGGACAGGGGGATTCACCCCTCCACTTT.

The chain has TRBV11-1 and TRBJ2-3, with D maybe TRBD1 (5 bases). The ends were cut back, 2 bases at V and 2 bases at J, with 11 bases in the middle. The CDR3 consists of 15 residues. Germline V gene sequence: CDR1 SGHAT, CDR2 FQDESV (reference sequence). The CDR3 coding sequence is TGTGCCAGCAGCTTAAGGGGCTATCCCACAGATACGCAGTATTTT. Protein: CASSLRGYPTDTQYF.

This chain uses TRBV10-3 with TRBJ2-2; D perhaps matches TRBD1 (5 bases). With 8 bases removed from V and 1 base from J, the gap between germline ends came to 17 bases. Germline-derived CDR1 and CDR2 are ENHRY and SYGVKD. The CDR3 runs 16 residues. CDR3 nucleotide sequence: TGTGCCATCCGGGCGGTCGAAAGGGGGAACACCGGGGAGCTGTTTTTT. This translates into CAIRAVERGNTGELFF.

This rearrangement joins TRBV4-1 to TRBJ1-2; the D is unclear. This CDR3 contains 17 residues. Germline loops: CDR1 MGHRA, CDR2 YSYEKL. V lost 1 base and J lost 4, with 19 bases in between. This chain's CDR3 is CASSQGIRVPFGYGYTF. For the CDR3, the DNA is TGCGCCAGCAGCCAAGGTATTAGAGTCCCTTTCGGCTATGGCTACACCTTC.